The 32 T cell receptor beta chains in this list originate from one sample, sequenced in a study of blood T cell repertoires in COVID-19. The method was immunoSEQ multiplex PCR; TCRdb's version includes in-frame clones alone and lacks a portion of them. Among about 200,000 clones, about 76% were seen once, and the ten largest hold nearly 6%. The sample was peripheral blood. These receptors all come from a woman in her thirties or forties with COVID-19, enrolled during active disease.

V gene TRBV4-3 combines with J gene TRBJ2-7, with 10 bases lining up with TRBD1. This CDR3 region has 16 residues. Germline trimming cut 1 base from V and 3 bases from J; bases unmatched to any gene: 6. Per germline, CDR1 LGHNA and CDR2 YSLEER. CDR3 coding DNA: TGCGCCAGCAGCCAAGGCCGGGACAGGGGTGGCTACGAGCAGTACTTC. This codes for CASSQGRDRGGYEQYF.

The rearrangement joins TRBV30 to TRBJ2-5; TRBD2 agrees at 10 bases. With V trimmed by 0 bases and J by 2 bases, 6 bases remained unmatched. The CDR3 has 16 amino acids. The germline gives CDR1 GTSNPN, CDR2 SVGIG (reference sequence). The CDR3 sequence: CAWSVPAGGDQETQYF. The CDR3 nucleotides are TGTGCCTGGAGTGTACCAGCGGGAGGGGATCAAGAGACCCAGTACTTC.

The chain employs TRBV7-9 and TRBJ1-4; 9 nucleotides agree with TRBD1. Germline-derived CDR1 and CDR2 are SEHNR and FQNEAQ (reference sequence). There are 16 residues in the CDR3. V shed 0 bases and J 8 bases; nucleotides not matched to a gene: 7. CDR3 protein: CASSLASGQGREKLFF. CDR3 nucleotide sequence: TGTGCCAGCAGCTTAGCCTCGGGACAGGGCAGGGAAAAACTGTTTTTT.

The chain combines TRBV4-2 with TRBJ2-5, with 10 positions matching TRBD2. The V gene's germline CDR1 is LGHNA and CDR2 YNFKEQ. The CDR3 totals 15 residues. With V trimmed by 4 bases and J by 5 bases, 7 bases remained unmatched. The CDR3 DNA reads as TGTGCCAGCAGCCCGAGCGGGGGGGCACCCGAGACCCAGTACTTC. Protein: CASSPSGGAPETQYF.

The gene calls are TRBV19 and TRBJ1-5; 10 bases are shared with TRBD1. The ends lost 6 bases at V and 4 bases at J; junction bases unmatched: 6. Germline V gene lookup returns CDR1 LNHDA and CDR2 SQIVND (reference sequence). This CDR3 region has 15 residues. CDR3 in amino acids: CASRRTGGINQPQHF. The CDR3 DNA follows: TGTGCCAGTAGGAGGACAGGGGGAATTAATCAGCCCCAGCATTTT.

The sample holds one count of this clone. The rearrangement joins TRBV30 to TRBJ1-2; perhaps TRBD1 as D (5 bases). CDR1 GTSNPN and CDR2 SVGIG come from the germline V gene (reference sequence). This CDR3 has 13 amino acids. Trimming took off 4 bases at V and 3 bases at J, with 12 bases between the two ends. CDR3 protein: CAWNRGTDYGYTF. The CDR3 DNA reads TGTGCCTGGAATCGGGGGACGGACTATGGCTACACCTTC.

This chain uses TRBV19 with TRBJ2-1; 7 bases are shared with TRBD1. Germline V gene lookup returns CDR1 LNHDA and CDR2 SQIVND (reference sequence). Trimming took 7 bases from V and 2 from J; bases not matched to a gene: 8. The CDR3 is 15 residues long. The CDR3 sequence is CASTLQGTAYNEQFF. DNA of the CDR3: TGTGCCAGTACCCTTCAGGGGACAGCCTACAATGAGCAGTTCTTC.

This clone has only one observation. V gene TRBV5-4 combines with J gene TRBJ2-1; TRBD2 agrees at 9 bases. V shed 0 bases, J shed 8 bases, and the junction held 9 bases outside the gene matches. Germline assignment: CDR1 SGHNT and CDR2 YYREEE (reference sequence). The CDR3 loop spans 16 amino acids. CDR3 sequence (DNA): TGTGCCAGCAGCTTGGTGCTAGCGGGGTCTTGGGATGAGCAGTTCTTC. Translating it yields CASSLVLAGSWDEQFF.

This clone came up a few times. The genes are TRBV6-6 and TRBJ2-5; the match to TRBD2 covers 8 bases. J was trimmed by 2 bases and V by 6 bases; bases with no gene match: 8. The length of the CDR3 is 15 residues. Germline V lookup: CDR1 MNHNY, CDR2 SVGAGI (reference sequence). CDR3 bases: TGTGCCAGCAGCCGTAGCGGGACTGAACAAGAGACCCAGTACTTC. The encoded protein is CASSRSGTEQETQYF.

The chain carries TRBV2 and TRBJ2-5; D gene unclear. The CDR3 has 13 amino acids. V was clipped by 5 bases and J by 7 bases, with 14 bases between them. The V gene's germline CDR1 is SNHLY and CDR2 FYNNEI. The CDR3 loop reads CASSSQVRRTQYF. The CDR3 coding sequence is TGTGCCAGCAGTAGCCAGGTTCGTAGGACCCAGTACTTC.

This clone turned up a few times. The gene calls are TRBV6-5 and TRBJ1-5; D gene uncertain. This CDR3 has 12 residues. Germline values: CDR1 MNHEY, CDR2 SVGAGI. V was pared by 5 bases and J by 3 bases, with 5 bases between. The CDR3 sequence is CASSPNNQPQHF. The CDR3, as DNA: TGTGCCAGCAGTCCAAACAATCAGCCCCAGCATTTT.

V and J are TRBV3-1 (or the pseudogene TRBV3-2) and TRBJ1-2; 9 bases align to TRBD1. Germline loops: CDR1 LGHDT, CDR2 YNNKEL (reference sequence). The J segment lost 7 bases and the V segment lost 0 bases, leaving 9 bases of the junction unmatched. CDR3 length equals 16 residues. CDR3 sequence reads: CASSQDELQGAGGYTF. In DNA form, the CDR3 reads TGTGCCAGCAGCCAAGATGAGTTACAGGGGGCGGGTGGCTACACCTTC.

This sequence joins TRBV19 and TRBJ2-2; no reliable D call. This CDR3 comprises 15 residues. Germline CDR1 and CDR2: LNHDA and SQIVND (reference sequence). V lost 3 bases and J lost 9, with 17 bases in between. The CDR3 protein is CASSILSVGYRELFF. DNA of the CDR3: TGTGCCAGTAGTATTTTGTCGGTCGGGTACCGGGAGCTGTTTTTT. Looking up the rest from reference TRBV19 and TRBJ2-2 gives the full variable domain: DGGITQSPKYLFRKEGQNVTLSCEQNLNHDAMYWYRQDPGQGLRLIYYSQIVNDFQKGDIAEGYSVSREKKESFPLTVTSAQKNPTAFYLCASSILSVGYRELFFGEGSRLTVL.

V is TRBV9 and J is TRBJ2-1; D perhaps matches TRBD2 (5 bases). This CDR3 has 15 residues. The germline V gene has CDR1 SGDLS and CDR2 YYNGEE. Trimming took off 0 bases at V and 5 bases at J, with 12 bases between the two ends. CDR3 sequence (DNA): TGTGCCAGCAGCGTAGCTGAGGGATTAGACAATGAGCAGTTCTTC. Amino acid sequence: CASSVAEGLDNEQFF.

The V call is TRBV5-1, the J call TRBJ2-7; TRBD1 matches 9 bases. V was clipped by 0 bases and J by 2 bases; unmatched bases: 6. This CDR3 has 16 amino acids. Germline lookup yields CDR1 SGHRS and CDR2 YFSETQ. The CDR3 protein is CASSLDPQGATYEQYF. For the CDR3, the DNA is TGCGCCAGCAGCTTGGACCCACAGGGGGCGACCTACGAGCAGTACTTC.

In this sample, this clone turned up a few times. Relative to the germline gene, one junction end is altered; a read error may explain this. The V and J genes are TRBV3-1 (or the pseudogene TRBV3-2) and TRBJ2-1; 8 bases align to TRBD1. The CDR3 consists of 12 residues. Germline loops: CDR1 LGHDT, CDR2 YNNKEL (reference sequence). The CDR3 DNA follows: TGTGCCAGCAGCCAAGATCAGGGGGCCGGAGTCTTC. It specifies CASSQDQGAGVF.

V usage is TRBV5-6 and J usage is TRBJ1-3, with D possibly being TRBD1 (5 bases). The CDR3 is made up of 12 amino acids. V lost 2 bases to trimming and J lost 6 bases, with 6 bases between them. Per germline, CDR1 SGHDT and CDR2 YYEEEE. In DNA form, the CDR3 reads TGTGCCAGCAGCTTACAGGAAAACACCATATATTTT. Translated, it gives CASSLQENTIYF.

The rearrangement joins TRBV18 to TRBJ1-4; TRBD1 is a possible D gene (6 bases). Germline V lookup: CDR1 KGHSH, CDR2 LQKENI. The CDR3 runs to 19 residues. The V gene lost 6 bases and the J gene lost 0 bases, with 23 bases spanning the gap. The CDR3 sequence is CASSGGTNRGIATNEKLFF. The CDR3 region has the DNA TGTGCCAGCTCGGGAGGGACTAATAGGGGGATTGCAACTAATGAAAAACTGTTTTTT. The whole variable domain, remainder taken from reference TRBV18 and TRBJ1-4, is NAGVMQNPRHLVRRRGQEARLRCSPMKGHSHVYWYRQLPEEGLKFMVYLQKENIIDESGMPKERFSAEFPKEGPSILRIQQVVRGDSAAYFCASSGGTNRGIATNEKLFFGSGTQLSVL.

The rearrangement uses TRBV5-4 and TRBJ2-7, with TRBD1 identical over 10 bases. V was pared by 3 bases and J by 1 base, with 7 bases of the junction left unmatched. The germline V gene has CDR1 SGHNT and CDR2 YYREEE (reference sequence). This CDR3 comprises 16 residues. For the CDR3, the DNA is TGTGCCAGCAGCTCTGGACAGGGGGGACGGTCCTACGAGCAGTACTTC. Translation: CASSSGQGGRSYEQYF.

This chain connects TRBV21-1 to TRBJ2-7; the tabulated D call, TRBD1, remains unverified against the DNA. TRBV21-1 is a pseudogene. CDR3 length equals 16 residues. CDR3 in amino acids: CASSIRDRWWTYEQYF. CDR3 in DNA: TGTGCCAGCAGCATACGGGACAGGTGGTGGACCTACGAGCAGTACTTC.

CDR3 bases: TGTGCCAGCAGCTCCCCCGGGACAAATTCACCCCTCCACTTT. Amino acid sequence: CASSSPGTNSPLHF. The V call is TRBV11-2, the J call TRBJ1-6, with TRBD1 as a possible D gene (6 bases). V lost 4 bases and J 7 bases, leaving 11 bases between the germline ends. CDR1 and CDR2 from the germline V gene are SGHAT and FQNNGV. The CDR3 consists of 14 residues.

The chain couples TRBV2 to TRBJ1-1, with D tentatively TRBD1 (5 bases). Germline CDR1 is SNHLY and CDR2 is FYNNEI. V lost 4 bases and J lost 0, with 18 bases in between. The CDR3 runs to 17 residues. This chain's CDR3 is CASSVRNIGGLNTEAFF. The CDR3 DNA reads as TGTGCCAGCAGTGTTCGGAATATTGGGGGGTTGAACACTGAAGCTTTCTTT.

CDR3 loop: CASSLDPGSYEQYF. CDR3 DNA sequence: TGCGCCAGCAGCTTGGATCCGGGTTCCTACGAGCAGTACTTC. The chain is built from TRBV5-1 and TRBJ2-7; D remains unclear. The germline V gene encodes CDR1 SGHRS and CDR2 YFSETQ. The V and J ends lost 0 bases and 1 base respectively, with 8 bases between them. This CDR3 has 14 amino acids.

V is TRBV18 and J is TRBJ1-3; tentative D call: TRBD1 (6 bases). CDR1 KGHSH and CDR2 LQKENI come from the germline V gene. Between the trimmed V and J ends, which lost 4 bases and 4 bases, there was a span of 23 bases. The CDR3 is 18 amino acids. Written as DNA, the CDR3 is TGTGCCAGCTCACTTTCGAGGACAGTGGAGTCTGCAGGAAACACCATATATTTT. Encoded protein: CASSLSRTVESAGNTIYF.

The chain links TRBV5-1 to TRBJ1-4; D is unclear. V was trimmed by 2 bases and J by 0 bases, leaving 5 bases between them. The CDR3 spans 14 residues. CDR1 is SGHRS and CDR2 is YFSETQ in the germline V gene. CDR3 loop: CASSLQPTNEKLFF. The CDR3 nucleotides are TGCGCCAGCAGCTTACAGCCAACTAATGAAAAACTGTTTTTT.

This clone has only one observation. The chain uses TRBV29-1 and TRBJ2-1; 10 positions agree with TRBD2. CDR3 size: 19 residues. The ends lost 5 bases at V and 6 bases at J; junction bases unmatched: 22. The germline CDR1 and CDR2 sequences are SQVTM and ANQGSEA. CDR3 in amino acids: CSVPAALAGVPSASNEQFF. In DNA form, the CDR3 reads TGCAGCGTTCCCGCCGCCCTAGCGGGAGTGCCCAGCGCCTCCAATGAGCAGTTCTTC.

The V gene is TRBV5-8, the J gene TRBJ2-7, with TRBD1 matching over 8 bases. Germline CDR1 is SGHTS and CDR2 is YDEGEE. Trimming took 2 bases from V and 0 from J; bases not matched to a gene: 4. The CDR3 runs 15 residues. The CDR3 coding sequence is TGTGCCAGCAGCTTAAGGGACAGGAGCTCCTACGAGCAGTACTTC. Translating it yields CASSLRDRSSYEQYF.

The chain carries TRBV4-3 and TRBJ2-7, with TRBD1 as a possible D gene (5 bases). V shed 0 bases and J shed 4 bases, with 19 bases lying between them. The CDR3 runs to 17 residues. From germline, CDR1 is LGHNA and CDR2 YSLEER. The CDR3 protein is CASSQDLLGQIRYEQYF. The CDR3 DNA follows: TGCGCCAGCAGCCAAGATCTACTGGGGCAGATCCGTTACGAGCAGTACTTC.

This clone was counted a single time. This chain connects TRBV27 to TRBJ2-6; 7 bases line up with TRBD1. With 5 bases clipped from V and 0 bases from J, the junction kept 7 bases outside the gene matches. CDR1 MNHEY and CDR2 SMNVEV come from the germline V gene (reference sequence). This CDR3 is built from 17 residues. The CDR3 reads CASSPGQETSGANVLTF. CDR3 coding DNA: TGTGCCAGCAGTCCCGGACAGGAGACCTCTGGGGCCAACGTCCTGACTTTC.

This clone has a handful of counts. Different DNA sequences within this sample yield the same CDR3. This chain uses TRBV9 with TRBJ2-1; D possibly corresponds to TRBD2 (6 bases). V shed 0 bases and J shed 3 bases, with 10 bases lying between them. Germline V lookup: CDR1 SGDLS, CDR2 YYNGEE. There are 15 residues in the CDR3. The CDR3 loop reads CASSVGSGSYNEQFF. For the CDR3, the DNA is TGTGCCAGCAGCGTAGGTTCCGGGAGCTACAATGAGCAGTTCTTC.

The chain couples TRBV6-6 to TRBJ2-7; 10 nucleotides align to TRBD2. This CDR3 region has 15 residues. Germline V gives CDR1 MNHNY, CDR2 SVGAGI (reference sequence). J gave up 5 bases and V 2 bases, and 6 bases lay outside the gene matches. The CDR3: CASSYGGSGRHEQYF. As DNA, the CDR3 is TGTGCCAGCAGTTACGGGGGTAGCGGGAGGCACGAGCAGTACTTC.

J is TRBJ2-7 and V is TRBV6-5, with 8 positions matching TRBD2. The CDR3 totals 15 residues. The germline V gene encodes CDR1 MNHEY and CDR2 SVGAGI. J was trimmed by 2 bases and V by 6 bases; bases with no gene match: 9. In DNA form, the CDR3 reads TGTGCCAGCAGGCTGGAGACTAGCGAGACCTACGAGCAGTACTTC. This codes for CASRLETSETYEQYF.